Listed below are T cell receptor beta chains from one sample, sequenced in a study of T cell changes during pregnancy in multiple sclerosis. Data came from immunoSEQ multiplex PCR; TCRdb stores just in-frame clones and leaves some out. In the table there are 45,000 to 65,000 clones, 92% of which are singletons. This sample comprised CD4+ T cells from peripheral blood mononuclear cells, obtained after pregnancy. Receptors were obtained from a female donor with multiple sclerosis, enrolled in a pregnancy study. Both conserved end residues are part of each CDR3. D genes are given only for firm matches.

>TRBJ1-4|.|TRBV19
TGTGCCAGTAGTAACCCAAGAAACGGTCACCTGAGTGAAAAACTGTTTTTT
CASSNPRNGHLSEKLFF
>TRBJ1-4|.|TRBV11-2
TGTGCCAGCAGCCCGCGGGACGGGGGGTGGGAAAAACTGTTTTTT
CASSPRDGGWEKLFF
>TRBJ2-1|.|TRBV7-2
TGTGCCAGCATCCCGGGGACAAGCTCCTACAATGAGCAGTTCTTC
CASIPGTSSYNEQFF
>TRBJ2-4|TRBD2|TRBV4-2
TGTGCCAGCAGCCAAGATAGGCCGGGACTAGCGGGGGAAGCCAAAAACATTCAGTACTTC
CASSQDRPGLAGEAKNIQYF
>TRBJ1-2|.|TRBV27
TGTGCCAGCAGTTTATCGTCCTCAGGTTGGGCTGGAGGCTACACCTTC
CASSLSSSGWAGGYTF
>TRBJ2-1|.|TRBV5-4
TGTGCCAGCAGCTTTGTGGGGGCTATGAATGAGCAGTTCTTC
CASSFVGAMNEQFF
>TRBJ2-3|.|TRBV5-4
TGTGCCAGCAGCTTGAAGGAGACAGGGACTTTAGGTAATACGCAGTATTTT
CASSLKETGTLGNTQYF
>TRBJ1-1|.|TRBV6-6
TGTGCCAGCAGCCAGGACAGTACACCGTCTAGGGAAGCTTTCTTT
CASSQDSTPSREAFF
>TRBJ2-1|.|TRBV6-1
TGTGCCAGCAGGTCCACAGGGACGGTCTATGAGCAGTTCTTC
CASRSTGTVYEQFF
>TRBJ2-7|.|TRBV11-3
TGTGCCAGCAGCCAGGCTTTCGAAGCGGAGGGTTCCTACGAGCAGTACTTC
CASSQAFEAEGSYEQYF
>TRBJ1-1|.|TRBV5-4
TGTGCCAGCAGCCGAGTCCCGACAGACAGAACTTTT
CASSRVPTDRTF
>TRBJ1-5|TRBD1|TRBV7-2
TGTGCCAGCAGCTTAGGGACAGGGATCGAACAGCCCCAGCATTTT
CASSLGTGIEQPQHF